These T cell receptor beta chains were read from a single sample in a study of technical replicates of blood from a handful of donors. Only in-frame clones appear in the TCRdb table, and some are missing; sequencing was by immunoSEQ multiplex PCR. Of over 9,000 clones in the sample, 75% to 95% were seen once. The sample was PBMCs. The origin of the receptors is a human donor in good health. CDR3s include the opening cysteine and the closing phenylalanine or tryptophan. The D gene is left open where the match is weak. A row's size may be missing; if present it is once, few, many or a size class.

d_call | j_call | v_call | clone_size | cdr3_nt | cdr3_aa
NA | TRBJ2-7 | TRBV7-9 | NA | TGTGCCAGCAGCGCATCCGGGAGCTACGAGCAGTACTTC | CASSASGSYEQYF
NA | TRBJ1-1 | TRBV7-8 | NA | TGTGCCAGCAGCTTAGTGGTTAGACCCACTACCAACCCGAACACTGAAGCTTTCTTT | CASSLVVRPTTNPNTEAFF
NA | TRBJ1-2 | TRBV18 | NA | TGTGCCAGCTCACCGGGACTAGGCGTGCGGGGCTACACCTTC | CASSPGLGVRGYTF
NA | TRBJ1-5 | TRBV7-9 | NA | TGTGCCAGCAGCTTAGGATACGGGGGCAATCAGCCCCAGCATTTT | CASSLGYGGNQPQHF
TRBD1 | TRBJ1-5 | TRBV5-1 | NA | TGCGCCAGCAGCCTGGGACAGGGGGGCGAGCCCCAGCATTTT | CASSLGQGGEPQHF
TRBD2 | TRBJ2-1 | TRBV4-2 | NA | TGTGCCAGCAGCCAAGTGCCGGGACTAGCGGGAACCTCCTACAATGAGCAGTTCTTC | CASSQVPGLAGTSYNEQFF
NA | TRBJ2-5 | TRBV30 | NA | TGTGCCTGGACTACTGGACAATATCAAGAGACCCAGTACTTC | CAWTTGQYQETQYF
TRBD2 | TRBJ2-7 | TRBV6-1 | once | TGTGCCAGCAGTGAAAGGGTAGCGGGAGCCTACGAGCAGTACTTC | CASSERVAGAYEQYF
NA | TRBJ2-2 | TRBV5-1 | NA | TGCGCCAGCAGCTTGGCTTGGAACAGCCTTAGCGGGGAGCTGTTTTTT | CASSLAWNSLSGELFF
TRBD2 | TRBJ2-1 | TRBV5-1 | once | TGCGCCAGCAGCTTGGAGGGTGTAGCGGGAGCTAGCAATGAGCAGTTCTTC | CASSLEGVAGASNEQFF
NA | TRBJ2-3 | TRBV30 | NA | TGTGCCTGGAGTGTACTCACTTATAGTGATACGCAGTATTTT | CAWSVLTYSDTQYF
NA | TRBJ1-5 | TRBV2 | NA | TGTGCCAGCAGTGAGAAGCGGGGGCAGCCCCAGCATTTT | CASSEKRGQPQHF
NA | TRBJ1-5 | TRBV4-1 | NA | TGCGCCAGCAGCCAAGATCGGGACTCCCTCAATCAGCCCCAGCATTTT | CASSQDRDSLNQPQHF
TRBD2 | TRBJ2-5 | TRBV15 | NA | TGTGCCACGCGTCGGGAACTAGCGGGAGGACGGGGAGAGACCCAGTACTTC | CATRRELAGGRGETQYF
TRBD2 | TRBJ2-2 | TRBV25-1 | NA | TGTGCCAGCAGTGATGGTAGCGGGCACACCGGGGAGCTGTTTTTT | CASSDGSGHTGELFF
NA | TRBJ2-1 | TRBV25-1 | NA | TGTGCCAGCAGTGCCACTAGCTGGTCCTACAATGAGCAGTTCTTC | CASSATSWSYNEQFF
NA | TRBJ1-1 | TRBV18 | NA | TGTGCCAGCTCACCACAGGGGCAGCTGAACACTGAAGCTTTCTTT | CASSPQGQLNTEAFF
NA | TRBJ2-7 | TRBV18 | NA | TGTGCCAGCTCACGGGACAACTCCTACGAGCAGTACTTC | CASSRDNSYEQYF
TRBD1 | TRBJ2-5 | TRBV6-5 | NA | TGTGCCAGCAGTTACGACAGGGATGAGACCCAGTACTTC | CASSYDRDETQYF
NA | TRBJ2-2 | TRBV5-4 | NA | TGTGCCAGCAGCTGGGGAGTCCAATCGAACACCGGGGAGCTGTTTTTT | CASSWGVQSNTGELFF
NA | TRBJ1-1 | TRBV11-1 | NA | TGTGCCAGCAGACGATCAGGAGGGGAGAACACTGAAGCTTTCTTT | CASRRSGGENTEAFF
NA | TRBJ1-1 | TRBV27 | NA | TGTGCCAGCAGTGGCGACAGCTCGGTTGCTTTCTTT | CASSGDSSVAFF
NA | TRBJ2-7 | TRBV2 | NA | TGTGCCAGCAGTGAGCAGGGTGGCGATTACGAGCAGTACTTC | CASSEQGGDYEQYF
TRBD2 | TRBJ2-7 | TRBV6-1 | NA | TGTGCCAGCAGTGATGGACTAGCGGGACTAGGGTACGAGCAGTACTTC | CASSDGLAGLGYEQYF
TRBD2 | TRBJ2-7 | TRBV5-1 | few | TGCGCCAGCAGACCGGGACTAGCGAACTACGAGCAGTACTTC | CASRPGLANYEQYF
TRBD1 | TRBJ2-5 | TRBV19 | once | TGTGCCAGTAGTAGCGACAGGGGTGTCCAAGAGACCCAGTACTTC | CASSSDRGVQETQYF
TRBD2 | TRBJ2-5 | TRBV6-5 | once | TGTGCCAGCAGTTATATAGCGGGACGACGTGGAGAGACCCAGTACTTC | CASSYIAGRRGETQYF
NA | TRBJ2-6 | TRBV9 | NA | TGTGCCAGCAGCGAGCAGGGTGGTCTTTCTGGGGCCAACGTCCTGACTTTC | CASSEQGGLSGANVLTF
TRBD1 | TRBJ2-5 | TRBV5-1 | NA | TGCGCCAGCAAGCTCGGGACAGAACAAGAGACCCAGTACTTC | CASKLGTEQETQYF
TRBD2 | TRBJ2-5 | TRBV5-1 | NA | TGCGCCAGCAGCACCGGGACTAGCCAAGAGACCCAGTACTTC | CASSTGTSQETQYF
NA | TRBJ2-6 | TRBV6-1 | NA | TGTGCCAGCAGTGATGAGGGCGCTGGGGCCAACGTCCTGACTTTC | CASSDEGAGANVLTF
NA | TRBJ2-7 | TRBV7-3 | NA | TGTGCCAGCAGCCTAGGACAGAACTACGAGCAGTACTTC | CASSLGQNYEQYF
TRBD1 | TRBJ1-5 | TRBV5-1 | NA | TGCGCCAGCAGCGTGGGACAGGGTCCCAATCAGCCCCAGCATTTT | CASSVGQGPNQPQHF
TRBD2 | TRBJ2-2 | TRBV30 | NA | TGTGCCTGGAGGGGCGGGAGGGACACCGGGGAGCTGTTTTTT | CAWRGGRDTGELFF
TRBD1 | TRBJ2-1 | TRBV28 | NA | TGTGCCAGCAGTCAGAAAACAGGGGGTAATTACAATGAGCAGTTCTTC | CASSQKTGGNYNEQFF
NA | TRBJ2-5 | TRBV14 | NA | TGTGCCAGCAGCCAAGCACAGACGTACCAAGAGACCCAGTACTTC | CASSQAQTYQETQYF
NA | TRBJ2-5 | TRBV6-6 | once | TGTGCCAGCTCAAGAGGATACTCTCAAGAGACCCAGTACTTC | CASSRGYSQETQYF
TRBD2 | TRBJ2-1 | TRBV5-1 | NA | TGCGCCAGCAGAGAGCTAGCGGGAGGGTCTGATGAGCAGTTCTTC | CASRELAGGSDEQFF
TRBD2 | TRBJ2-1 | TRBV7-9 | NA | TGTGCCAGCAGCTTAGCGCAAAGCGGGAGTACGGATGAGCAGTTCTTC | CASSLAQSGSTDEQFF
TRBD1 | TRBJ2-5 | TRBV5-1 | NA | TGCGCCAGTTTAACCGGGACAGGGGGTGGAGAGACCCAGTACTTC | CASLTGTGGGETQYF
TRBD2 | TRBJ2-7 | TRBV4-1 | few | TGCGCCAGCAGCCAAGGACTAGCGGGAGAAAACGAGCAGTACTTC | CASSQGLAGENEQYF
NA | TRBJ2-3 | TRBV5-1 | once | TGCGCCAGCAGCTCCACAGCCCGCCCGGATACGCAGTATTTT | CASSSTARPDTQYF
TRBD2 | TRBJ2-7 | TRBV2 | NA | TGTGCCAGCAGTGAAGCGCTTTTTAGCGGGAGCCACGAGCAGTACTTC | CASSEALFSGSHEQYF
NA | TRBJ1-2 | TRBV2 | NA | TGTGCCAGCCGCCAAGAGGGAACCTCTTATGGCTACACCTTC | CASRQEGTSYGYTF
TRBD1 | TRBJ2-1 | TRBV4-1 | NA | TGCGCCAGCAGCCAAGTTTGGGACAGTGCCTACAATGAGCAGTTCTTC | CASSQVWDSAYNEQFF
TRBD1 | TRBJ1-1 | TRBV14 | NA | TGTGCCAGCAGCCCACCGGGACAGATGAACACTGAAGCTTTCTTT | CASSPPGQMNTEAFF